The present TCR beta chain was sequenced within a study of cytomegalovirus exposure and HLA in healthy donors (dated by TCRdb to 2017 to 2019). A note on the overall study: An earlier analysis of roughly 500 of the donors reported about 300 Gb of sequence data and around 110 million unique TCR beta sequences obtained from about 170 million T cells. Across some 400 genotyped donors of the cohort, an average of about 250,000 unique TCR beta nucleotide sequences per donor were sequenced, and approximately 19% of those sequences were non-productive. Rather than drawing on any new phenotypic data, the later analysis identified candidate immune exposures from TCR beta sequences and the way those sequences occurred across donors. Typing coverage varied by locus: roughly 620-640 donors for A, B, C, DRB1 and DQB1; roughly 510 for DQA1; over 600 for DPA1; fewer than 480 for DPB1. A later analysis re-examined previously published TCR beta repertoires from 610 or so donors and added high-resolution HLA genotyping to investigate patterns of TCR occurrence. Because of strong linkage in the cohort, 5 or 6 DR-DQ haplotypes were treated as single units for association and clustering. An early release covering roughly 640 HLA-typed donors comprised roughly 300 gigabases of sequencing data and roughly 86 million unique TCR sequences. To predict cytomegalovirus infection status, the study brought together high-throughput TCR immunosequencing, statistical association of individual TCRs with disease status, and machine learning. Of the roughly 390 genotyped donors, 65% to 90% fell in the genetic ancestry cluster associated with self-reported Caucasian donors. The T cell repertoires of some 670 subjects were profiled by immunosequencing and related to cytomegalovirus serostatus. Every repertoire in the discovery cohort had been generated on one and the same sequencing platform. Genome-wide SNP genotypes for about 65% of the roughly 670 donors were used in a later genetic analysis, which treated that subset as a discovery cohort. An earlier analysis of several hundred of the donors used high-throughput TCR beta sequencing to judge whether each TCR beta V gene segment behaved as functional or pseudogenic. Besides the first cohort of roughly 660 subjects, a separate validation cohort made up of over a hundred different subjects was used. HLA typing included class I and class II loci at four-digit resolution. Donor age, sex, ethnicity and CMV serostatus were collected together with the repertoire data. The aim of the study was to test whether cataloging public T cell receptors could identify signatures of past pathogen exposure. The research as a whole found: A later analysis found that HLA-associated TCR beta chains were more clonally expanded and had lower generation probabilities than equally common non-associated chains. About 17 rarely observed V segments, including chromosome 9 orphons, were excluded from the earlier analysis of several hundred of the donors because counts were too low. The authors suggested that the approach could potentially be extended to other disease states and immunological phenotypes. A further reported finding was that TCR beta sequences accurately predicted the HLA-A and HLA-B alleles for most subjects in the first cohort. An association between a missense DCLRE1C variant and V-gene and J-gene trimming of TCR beta chains was found in a later genetic analysis and replicated in an independent cohort. A later genetic analysis reported fewer N-insertions in productive TCRs among donors in an Asian-associated ancestry cluster than the roughly 670-donor mean. A few of the identified cytomegalovirus-associated TCR beta chains were confirmed in vitro to be specific for cytomegalovirus antigens. A cluster of highly shared sequence variants was judged likely to represent a technical artifact of the sequencing pipeline. In a later analysis, several top co-occurrence clusters were reported to appear linked to parvovirus B19, influenza, CMV and Epstein-Barr virus. The classifier was reported to diagnose cytomegalovirus status with high specificity and sensitivity in both the original and validation cohorts. Only TCR beta chains were sequenced in this cohort, and the absence of alpha or paired-chain data limited detectable features. When HLA alleles, especially DR and DQ, strongly co-occurred, attributing TCR associations to individual alleles was difficult. Some IMGT-functional V segments, including TRBV6-2 and TRBV6-3, could not be distinguished by the 87-base-pair reads and were therefore excluded. CMV serostatus was the only immune exposure information available for the cohort. Linkage disequilibrium might explain the correlated functional status among segregating V segments, but an unknown experimental factor could not be ruled out. In a later analysis, over 15,000 TCR beta sequences were associated with specific HLA alleles at a false discovery rate of 0.05. Most CMV-associated TCR beta chains appeared to be HLA-restricted in a later analysis, and the HLA associations seemed to be driven largely by CMV exposure. A later analysis found that TCR association rates varied across HLA loci, with DRB1 alleles showing the most associated TCRs and HLA-C alleles the fewest. While some public TCRs were present in many individuals, most TCR sequences turned up only very rarely across donors. Because HLA typing was unavailable for some donors at each locus, only the typed subset was used in association tests. In the study, approximately 160 TCR beta chains were listed as associated with cytomegalovirus. The presence/absence analyses assumed that sequencing depth was roughly uniform across donors, and that assumption may not be true. In an earlier analysis of some 550 of the donors, most TCR beta V segments were observed in productive rearrangements about 87% or about 30% of the time, broadly matching IMGT annotations.

Receptor amplification or capture employed the immunoSEQ multiplex PCR assay. The multiplex PCR relied on a mix of 60 forward primers for TCR Vbeta segments and 13 reverse primers for TCR Jbeta segments. The CDR3 region of rearranged TCR beta genes was amplified from genomic DNA with a multiplex PCR assay. The amplified TCR beta libraries were sequenced on the Illumina HiSeq System as 87-base-pair reads. The authors' pipeline ran thus. Across the roughly 700 repertoires, a later analysis counted roughly 84 million unique TCR beta chains, some 11 million of which were shared by at least two donors. Raw reads were error-corrected and collapsed into unique sequences by a nearest-neighbor algorithm in which closely related sequences were merged to remove PCR and sequencing errors. V, D and J gene segments were assigned by aligning CDR3 sequences to IMGT reference sequences. For a sequence to be retained, a match of at least six nucleotides was required to both a V gene segment and a J gene segment. Rearrangements were called productive when the CDR3 lacked stop codons and stayed in frame with V and J; all others were non-productive. Following IMGT convention, CDR3 was defined as the stretch from the second conserved V-encoded cysteine up to the conserved J-encoded phenylalanine. Sequences without an unambiguous match to a single V gene segment were excluded from the earlier analysis of about 600 of the donors. In an earlier analysis of around 600 of the donors, V segments were called functional above 56.7% productive rearrangements and were called segregating when the between-donor standard deviation exceeded 5%. A statistical classification framework was built to diagnose cytomegalovirus status from the catalog of TCR beta chain sequences. V and J gene assignment, in a later analysis, came from comparing TCR nucleotide sequences with IMGT/GENE-DB human TR gene sequences. The TCRdist pipeline was used in a later analysis to assign CDR3 sequences and most-parsimonious VDJ recombination scenarios. In a later analysis, each TCR beta chain was defined by its CDR3 amino acid sequence together with its V-gene family, and reads lacking a unique V-gene family were excluded. In a later analysis, around 650 highly shared, low-generation-probability nucleotide sequences were removed to address suspected cross-contamination and a sequencing artifact. A later analysis calculated a clonal expansion index for each public chain from normalized within-repertoire ranks of inferred template counts. A later analysis computed generation probabilities with a VDJ recombination model fitted to out-of-frame rearrangements, and checked the results against IGoR. A later analysis scored TCR-TCR, TCR-HLA and TCR-CMV co-occurrence with hypergeometric tests, applying a repertoire-size bias correction to TCR pairs. False discovery rates were estimated in a later analysis by permuting HLA or CMV assignments 20 times. A later analysis grouped co-occurring TCRs with DBSCAN, adding TCRdist sequence similarity when clustering within HLA-allele-positive subsets. Repertoires with fewer than 30,000 or more than 120,000 public chains, plus five repertoires with anomalous nucleotide sharing, were excluded from co-occurrence clustering. The source is immuneACCESS, and TCRdb retained only in-frame sequences with V and J called. Part of the clones is not carried over; for the studies checked, unresolved V genes explain less than half of this, and the remainder is unexplained. V and J calls plus clone size are reproduced from that table; the DNA served to infer D and trimming. For this sample there are about 140,000 clones; around 79% appear just once. Around 3.1% of the sample rests with the top ten.

In total, roughly 670 healthy bone marrow donors made up the cohort. Cohort members were all nominally healthy when sampled, although unrecorded immune exposures were likely present. The donor was CMV seronegative and belonged to the group of 352 seronegative cohort members. Each donor provided a peripheral blood sample, and peripheral blood mononuclear cells were used for TCR beta sequencing. The Qiagen DNeasy Blood Extraction Kit was used to extract genomic DNA from the blood cell samples. CDR1 and CDR2 were assigned from the germline V gene (reference sequence) as GTSNPN and SVGIG. The CDR3 holds 13 amino acids from the cysteine to the phenylalanine. CDR3 DNA only is kept here, 39 bases in frame from base 1. V loses 2 bases of germline sequence and J loses 3 bases, and the interval between the two ends is 10 bases. Turning to this clone: Its antigen is not yet known. Base-call qualities are not available, and no considerably larger clone is one nucleotide away.

The chain uses TRBV30 and TRBJ1-2, with the D gene not clear enough to name. Sequencing input: PBMCs. This receptor was identified in a female donor in good health and CMV-seronegative. The bases read TGTGCCTGGAGTATACAGAACTACTATGGCTACACCTTC. Its protein reads: CAWSIQNYYGYTF.